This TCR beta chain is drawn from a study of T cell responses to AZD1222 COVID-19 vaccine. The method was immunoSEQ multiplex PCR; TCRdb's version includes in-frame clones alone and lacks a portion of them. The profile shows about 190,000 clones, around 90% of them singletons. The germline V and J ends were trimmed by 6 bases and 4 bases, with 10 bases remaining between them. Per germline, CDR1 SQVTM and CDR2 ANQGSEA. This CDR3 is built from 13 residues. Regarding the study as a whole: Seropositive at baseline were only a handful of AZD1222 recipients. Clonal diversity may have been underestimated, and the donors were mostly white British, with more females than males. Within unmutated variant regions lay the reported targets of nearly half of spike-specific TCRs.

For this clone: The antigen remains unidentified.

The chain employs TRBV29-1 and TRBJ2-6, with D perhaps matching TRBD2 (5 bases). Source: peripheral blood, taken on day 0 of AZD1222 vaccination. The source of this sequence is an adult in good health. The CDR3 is CSVKGDGANVLTF. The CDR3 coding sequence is TGCAGCGTAAAGGGAGACGGGGCCAACGTCCTGACTTTC.